These 19 T cell receptor beta chains were sequenced from one sample in a study of neurological immune-mediated disorders. Indicated time point: longitudinal time-point 3. One entry per CDR3 protein results from TCRdb running MiXCR on the 5' RACE reads. Altogether roughly 49,000 distinct CDR3 sequences are present, roughly 13% being singletons, with the ten largest covering roughly 10%. The specimen sequenced was PBMCs. These receptors were collected from a male donor with HTLV-1-associated myelopathy (HAM/TSP).

The CDR3 sequence: CATPGWDSPDEQFF. CDR3 sequence (DNA): TGTGCCACCCCCGGCTGGGACAGCCCCGACGAGCAGTTCTTC. The V and J genes are TRBV24-1 and TRBJ2-7, with 7 bases identical to TRBD1. The J call is doubtful: the DNA matches TRBJ2-1 better. Germline V gene sequence: CDR1 KGHDR, CDR2 SFDVKD. The CDR3 is made up of 14 amino acids.

This clonotype is medium-sized by share. The V and J genes are TRBV20-1 and TRBJ1-4; 9 bases are shared with TRBD1. The CDR3 totals 14 residues. The J segment lost 5 bases and the V segment lost 6 bases, leaving 7 bases of the junction unmatched. Germline loops: CDR1 DFQATT, CDR2 SNEGSKA (reference sequence). The CDR3 DNA sequence: TGCAGTGCCATACAGGGGGCAGGGAATGAAAAACTGTTTTTT. The encoded protein is CSAIQGAGNEKLFF.

This clonotype was seen ten or more times. The chain combines TRBV7-2 with TRBJ2-1; 7 bases are a match to TRBD1. V was pared by 4 bases and J by 4 bases, with 7 bases of the junction left unmatched. Per germline, CDR1 SGHTA and CDR2 FQGNSA. The CDR3 totals 15 residues. CDR3 in amino acids: CASSWSGTVYNEQFF. CDR3 bases: TGTGCCAGCAGCTGGTCCGGGACAGTATACAATGAGCAGTTCTTC.

In the case of this clonotype: A much more abundant neighbour one base away suggests this may be a read error. The chain joins TRBV5-8 to TRBJ1-2; D is perhaps TRBD1 (5 bases). Germline V lookup: CDR1 SGHTS, CDR2 YDEGEE. Trimming took 4 bases from V and 8 from J, leaving 18 bases between them. This CDR3 is 14 amino acids long. The CDR3 coding sequence is TGTGCCAGCAGCGGGGGGGGGGACCCTTACGGCTACACCTTC. Amino acid sequence: CASSGGGDPYGYTF.

This clonotype has a handful of counts. The chain carries TRBV5-4 and TRBJ2-5; TRBD1 aligns across 7 bases. The CDR3 length is 15 residues. Per the germline V gene, CDR1 is SGHNT and CDR2 is YYREEE (reference sequence). V lost 4 bases, J lost 4 bases, and 10 bases stayed unmatched. CDR3 sequence: CASSPRQGHGETQYF. The DNA of the CDR3 is TGTGCCAGCAGCCCAAGACAGGGACACGGAGAGACCCAGTACTTC.

This clonotype has at least ten counts. This sequence joins TRBV5-6 and TRBJ2-1, with TRBD2 matching over 10 bases. The CDR3 runs to 16 residues. Germline-derived CDR1 and CDR2 are SGHDT and YYEEEE. Trimming took 2 bases from V and 8 from J; bases not matched to a gene: 10. CDR3 sequence: CASSFGFSGGADEQFF. The DNA of the CDR3 is TGTGCCAGCAGCTTCGGTTTCAGCGGGGGGGCCGATGAGCAGTTCTTC.

This clonotype was counted at least ten times. This sequence joins TRBV20-1 and TRBJ1-1; 7 bases map to TRBD1. The CDR3 sequence is 13 residues long. Germline loops: CDR1 DFQATT, CDR2 SNEGSKA (reference sequence). Trimming removed 4 bases from V and 6 bases from J; junction bases left unmatched: 8. The CDR3 DNA is TGCAGTGCTACCCTAGGGACAGAAGCTGAAGCTTTCTTT. It encodes CSATLGTEAEAFF.

This clonotype was observed at least ten times. Here the CDR3 DNA reads TGTGCCAGCAGCTTCGGGGCGAACACTGAAGCTTTCTTT. This encodes CASSFGANTEAFF. This chain joins TRBV5-5 and TRBJ1-1; D is possibly TRBD1 (5 bases). Trimming pared 2 bases from V and 1 base from J, leaving 6 bases between. Germline loops: CDR1 SGHKS, CDR2 YYEKEE (reference sequence). CDR3 length: 13 amino acids.

This sequence joins TRBV14 and TRBJ2-7, with TRBD1 identical over 9 bases. Trimming at V came to 0 bases and at J to 7 bases, leaving 10 bases not matched to a gene. The CDR3 sequence is 16 residues long. Germline CDR1 SGHDN, CDR2 FVKESK. CDR3 in amino acids: CASSQDRRTGVREQYF. CDR3 nucleotides: TGTGCCAGCAGCCAAGATAGGAGGACAGGGGTGAGGGAGCAGTACTTC.

This clonotype has ten or more counts. This chain links TRBV20-1 with TRBJ1-5, with 10 bases fitting TRBD1. Germline values: CDR1 DFQATT, CDR2 SNEGSKA (reference sequence). CDR3 length: 16 amino acids. V lost 3 bases, J lost 4 bases, and 9 bases stayed unmatched. The CDR3 DNA is TGCAGTGCTAGGCCCGACAGGGGGCTCTGGAATCAGCCCCAGCATTTT. Its translation: CSARPDRGLWNQPQHF.

This clonotype was seen only a few times. V is TRBV29-1 and J is TRBJ1-1; D is undetermined. V dropped 4 bases and J dropped 3 bases, with 9 bases sitting between them. This CDR3 is 12 amino acids long. Germline values: CDR1 SQVTM, CDR2 ANQGSEA. The CDR3 sequence is CSVARADTEAFF. CDR3 coding DNA: TGCAGCGTTGCCCGTGCGGACACTGAAGCTTTCTTT.

There are many counts of this clonotype. V is TRBV28 and J is TRBJ2-7; a possible D gene is TRBD1 (6 bases). This CDR3 is built from 13 residues. CDR1 is MDHEN and CDR2 is SYDVKM in the germline V gene. V shed 7 bases and J shed 1 base, with 11 bases lying between them. The CDR3 DNA is TGTGCCAGCACCTCAGGACAGTCCTACGAGCAGTACTTC. Translation: CASTSGQSYEQYF.

The V gene is TRBV12-2, the J gene TRBJ2-7; TRBD2, the table's D call, was not compared with the DNA. TRBV12-2 is a pseudogene locus. This CDR3 has 15 amino acids. The CDR3 loop reads CASRPGSGGHNEQYF. For the CDR3, the DNA is TGTGCAAGTCGCCCCGGTAGCGGGGGGCATAACGAGCAGTACTTC.

With respect to this clonotype: One end of the junction varies from germline; a read error may be responsible. CDR3 coding DNA: TGTGCCAACAGCTTAGCTCAGGACACGTACTACGAGCAGTACTTC. As protein: CANSLAQDTYYEQYF. The rearrangement links TRBV7-2 to TRBJ2-7, with D possibly matching TRBD1 (5 bases). CDR1 is SGHTA, CDR2 FQGNSA, per germline. The CDR3 has 15 residues. The complete variable domain, with remaining parts taken from reference TRBV7-2 and TRBJ2-7, reads GAGVSQSPSNKVTEKGKDVELRCDPISGHTALYWYRQSLGQGLEFLIYFQGNSAPDKSGLPSDRFSAERTGGSVSTLTIQRTQQEDSAVYLCANSLAQDTYYEQYFGPGTRLTVT.

This clonotype was seen ten or more times. This rearrangement joins TRBV11-2 to TRBJ2-2; possible D gene TRBD2, 5 bases. Germline CDR1 reads SGHAT; CDR2 reads FQNNGV. The CDR3 covers 12 residues. V dropped 7 bases and J dropped 7 bases, with 10 bases sitting between them. The CDR3 loop is CASMSRGGELFF. The CDR3 DNA reads as TGTGCCAGCATGAGTCGGGGCGGGGAGCTGTTTTTT.

This clonotype was seen many times. The chain employs TRBV7-2 and TRBJ2-5, with D hard to call. V lost 5 bases and J lost 4, with 14 bases in between. The germline V gene encodes CDR1 SGHTA and CDR2 FQGNSA. The CDR3 loop spans 14 amino acids. The CDR3 sequence: CASSPARRPETQYF. DNA for the CDR3: TGTGCCAGCAGCCCCGCGCGACGACCAGAGACCCAGTACTTC.

Turning to this clonotype: One junction end does not reproduce the germline sequence, and a read error may be involved. The J gene is TRBJ2-7, the V gene TRBV7-9; 8 nucleotides line up with TRBD1. The germline V gene has CDR1 SEHNR and CDR2 FQNEAQ (reference sequence). The CDR3 is made up of 13 amino acids. The CDR3 DNA is TGTGCCAGCAGCTTGGGACAGGTGGACGATCAGTACTTC. Amino acids: CASSLGQVDDQYF.

This clonotype showed up just a few times. This sequence joins TRBV28 and TRBJ2-1; tentatively, D is TRBD1 or TRBD2 (5 bases each). Trimming removed 1 base from V and 4 bases from J, with 14 bases in between. This CDR3 spans 16 amino acids. Germline CDR1 MDHEN, CDR2 SYDVKM. CDR3 in DNA: TGTGCCAGCAGTTTATTTCGGGGCCCCAATTACAATGAGCAGTTCTTC. Translation gives CASSLFRGPNYNEQFF.

This clonotype has a count of ten or more. CDR3 loop: CAIRSQPGDTQYF. For the CDR3, the DNA is TGTGCCATCAGGTCGCAGCCGGGGGATACGCAGTATTTT. The V gene is TRBV10-3, the J gene TRBJ2-3; D possibly corresponds to TRBD2 (5 bases). Germline V gene sequence: CDR1 ENHRY, CDR2 SYGVKD. The CDR3 contains 13 residues. Trimming took off 6 bases at V and 6 bases at J, with 13 bases between the two ends.